This entry lists 24 T cell receptor beta chains sequenced from one sample in a study of cytomegalovirus exposure and HLA in healthy donors. The study ran its PCR with 60 Vbeta and 13 Jbeta primers. Clones were sequenced by immunoSEQ multiplex PCR, and TCRdb holds only the in-frame ones, with some missing. The sample has 150,000 to 200,000 clones, around 83% seen once. Sequencing was performed on PBMCs. All receptors derive from a man aged 35 to 55 in good health and CMV-seropositive.

V usage is TRBV14 and J usage is TRBJ2-5; TRBD2 matches at 12 bases. Germline CDR1 is SGHDN and CDR2 is FVKESK. With V trimmed by 3 bases and J by 4 bases, 3 bases remained unmatched. The CDR3 is 15 residues long. Here the CDR3 DNA reads TGTGCCAGCAGCCAGCAACTAGCGGGAGGAGAGACCCAGTACTTC. As protein: CASSQQLAGGETQYF. The full variable domain, rest sourced from reference TRBV14 and TRBJ2-5, is EAGVTQFPSHSVIEKGQTVTLRCDPISGHDNLYWYRRVMGKEIKFLLHFVKESKQDESGMPNNRFLAERTGGTYSTLKVQPAELEDSGVYFCASSQQLAGGETQYFGPGTRLLVL.

This clone has only one observation. This rearrangement joins TRBV6-1 to TRBJ1-5; the D gene is possibly TRBD1 (6 bases). CDR3 length: 14 residues. Trimming removed 6 bases from V and 1 base from J, with 10 bases in between. Germline V CDR1 and CDR2: MNHNS, SASEGT. This CDR3 is CASRQGQSNQPQHF. Written as DNA, the CDR3 is TGTGCCAGCAGACAGGGCCAAAGCAATCAGCCCCAGCATTTT.

This chain uses TRBV19 with TRBJ1-2; D call uncertain. The CDR3 totals 13 residues. The ends were cut back, 3 bases at V and 7 bases at J, with 12 bases in the middle. Germline V gene lookup returns CDR1 LNHDA and CDR2 SQIVND (reference sequence). DNA of the CDR3: TGTGCCAGTAGTATGATACAGCTGGGTGGCTACACCTTC. Translated, it gives CASSMIQLGGYTF.

The V call is TRBV2, the J call TRBJ2-3; weak D call: TRBD2 (6 bases). CDR3 size: 16 residues. Trimming left V 5 bases short and J 2 bases short, with 17 bases between. Germline V gene data show CDR1 as SNHLY and CDR2 as FYNNEI. The CDR3 is CASSPLLRGATDTQYF. CDR3 in DNA: TGTGCCAGCAGTCCCTTGTTGCGGGGAGCCACAGATACGCAGTATTTT. The full variable domain, with the rest looked up from reference TRBV2 and TRBJ2-3, is EPEVTQTPSHQVTQMGQEVILRCVPISNHLYFYWYRQILGQKVEFLVSFYNNEISEKSEIFDDQFSVERPDGSNFTLKIRSTKLEDSAMYFCASSPLLRGATDTQYFGPGTRLTVL.

As to this clone: In the same sample, other DNA sequences code for this CDR3. J is TRBJ1-5 and V is TRBV9; D gene ambiguous. Germline V gene data show CDR1 as SGDLS and CDR2 as YYNGEE. This CDR3 region has 13 residues. The V and J ends lost 0 bases and 4 bases respectively, with 5 bases between them. The CDR3 here is CASSVATNQPQHF. CDR3 DNA: TGTGCCAGCAGCGTAGCTACGAATCAGCCCCAGCATTTT.

This clone has just one count. This rearrangement joins TRBV5-6 to TRBJ1-4; 10 positions agree with TRBD1. From germline, CDR1 is SGHDT and CDR2 YYEEEE. This CDR3 has 15 amino acids. With V trimmed by 3 bases and J by 7 bases, 6 bases remained unmatched. The CDR3 DNA is TGTGCCAGCAGCTCCAGCGGGACAGGGGCTGAAAAACTGTTTTTT. It specifies CASSSSGTGAEKLFF.

In this sample, this clone turned up a few times. The rearrangement joins TRBV25-1 to TRBJ2-7; 10 bases fit TRBD1. This CDR3 region has 17 residues. Trimming removed 4 bases from V and 0 bases from J; junction bases left unmatched: 9. Germline values: CDR1 MGHDK, CDR2 SYGVNS. The CDR3: CASSGGTGETYSYEQYF. The CDR3 region has the DNA TGTGCCAGCAGTGGGGGGACAGGGGAAACTTACTCCTACGAGCAGTACTTC.

The chain joins TRBV9 to TRBJ2-1, with TRBD2 identical over 10 bases. Germline lookup yields CDR1 SGDLS and CDR2 YYNGEE. The CDR3 runs to 17 residues. With 4 bases clipped from V and 7 bases from J, the junction kept 14 bases outside the gene matches. Written as DNA, the CDR3 is TGTGCCAGCAGCCCTGACCCTAGCGGGAGAATAAGGAATGAGCAGTTCTTC. Protein: CASSPDPSGRIRNEQFF.

This chain joins TRBV5-1 and TRBJ2-1, with 10 bases that match TRBD2. This CDR3 is built from 14 residues. J gave up 12 bases and V 7 bases, and 13 bases lay outside the gene matches. Germline CDR1 and CDR2: SGHRS and YFSETQ. The CDR3 region has the DNA TGCGCCAGCGCCTTAGGTAGCGGGAGGATCGGGCAGTTCTTC. This sequence encodes CASALGSGRIGQFF.

CDR3 protein: CASSTQGFSETQYF. The DNA of the CDR3 is TGTGCCAGCAGCACCCAGGGTTTTTCTGAGACCCAGTACTTC. This chain uses TRBV11-1 with TRBJ2-5; weak D call: TRBD1 (5 bases). This CDR3 has 14 residues. V was cut by 5 bases and J by 5 bases, with 15 bases left in between. Germline V gene data show CDR1 as SGHAT and CDR2 as FQDESV (reference sequence). Full variable domain (remainder filled in from reference TRBV11-1 and TRBJ2-5): EAEVAQSPRYKITEKSQAVAFWCDPISGHATLYWYRQILGQGPELLVQFQDESVVDDSQLPKDRFSAERLKGVDSTLKIQPAELGDSAMYLCASSTQGFSETQYFGPGTRLLVL.

This chain connects TRBV5-1 to TRBJ1-2, with 7 bases identical to TRBD1. This CDR3 region has 16 residues. Losses at the gene ends were 3 bases for V and 3 bases for J; bases not matched to a gene: 11. From germline, CDR1 is SGHRS and CDR2 YFSETQ. The CDR3 region is CASSWGAGGGDYGYTF. In DNA form, the CDR3 reads TGCGCCAGCAGCTGGGGTGCAGGGGGAGGTGACTATGGCTACACCTTC.

The genes are TRBV6-1 and TRBJ2-1, with 9 bases matching TRBD1. V lost 1 base, J lost 3 bases, and 7 bases stayed unmatched. This CDR3 is built from 17 residues. CDR1 and CDR2 from the germline V gene are MNHNS and SASEGT. The CDR3 sequence: CASSEGTDRGNYNEQFF. The CDR3 bases are TGTGCCAGCAGTGAAGGCACGGACAGGGGTAACTACAATGAGCAGTTCTTC.

The table lists this clone with a count of one. This rearrangement joins TRBV7-2 to TRBJ2-5; 12 positions match TRBD2. The end of the DNA is better explained by TRBJ2-7, so the J call may be wrong. The germline CDR1 and CDR2 sequences are SGHTA and FQGNSA. The CDR3 spans 14 residues. CDR3 in DNA: TGTGCCAGCACCTTCGGGACTAGCGGGTACGAGCAGTACTTC. This gives the protein CASTFGTSGYEQYF.

V is TRBV5-1 and J is TRBJ1-2; no firm D call. CDR1 and CDR2 from the germline V gene are SGHRS and YFSETQ. Trimming left V 7 bases short and J 5 bases short, with 12 bases between. This CDR3 comprises 12 residues. This CDR3 is CASRSNEYGYTF. In DNA form, the CDR3 reads TGCGCCAGCCGGTCTAACGAGTATGGCTACACCTTC.

The chain uses TRBV5-5 and TRBJ2-2; TRBD1 matches at 9 bases. With 3 bases clipped from V and 4 bases from J, the junction kept 7 bases outside the gene matches. Germline assignment: CDR1 SGHKS and CDR2 YYEKEE (reference sequence). The CDR3 is made up of 16 amino acids. CDR3 amino acids: CASSWGTGFGTGELFF. The CDR3 nucleotides read TGTGCCAGCAGCTGGGGGACAGGGTTTGGCACCGGGGAGCTGTTTTTT.

In this sample, this clone turned up once. The rearrangement uses TRBV18 and TRBJ2-7, with no clear D. Germline CDR1 KGHSH, CDR2 LQKENI. This CDR3 spans 12 amino acids. V was cut by 3 bases and J by 0 bases, with 3 bases left in between. CDR3 protein: CASSPSSYEQYF. DNA of the CDR3: TGTGCCAGCTCACCCTCCTCCTACGAGCAGTACTTC.

On this clone itself: Sequence at one end of the junction differs from germline and may be a read error. The V and J genes are TRBV2 and TRBJ1-1; 8 bases are a match to TRBD1. The length of the CDR3 is 15 residues. The germline V gene encodes CDR1 SNHLY and CDR2 FYNNEI. CDR3 DNA sequence: TGTGCCGGCAGTCTACAGGGGGGCTTAGGCACTGAAGCTTTCTTT. Encoded protein: CAGSLQGGLGTEAFF.

The chain couples TRBV14 to TRBJ1-4; 7 bases match TRBD1. Germline assignment: CDR1 SGHDN and CDR2 FVKESK. There are 16 residues in the CDR3. The V and J ends lost 4 bases and 0 bases, in that order; junction bases with no gene match: 5. DNA for the CDR3: TGTGCCAGCAGCCGACGGGACAGCCCAACTAATGAAAAACTGTTTTTT. The encoded protein is CASSRRDSPTNEKLFF. Full variable domain (rest looked up from reference TRBV14 and TRBJ1-4): EAGVTQFPSHSVIEKGQTVTLRCDPISGHDNLYWYRRVMGKEIKFLLHFVKESKQDESGMPNNRFLAERTGGTYSTLKVQPAELEDSGVYFCASSRRDSPTNEKLFFGSGTQLSVL.

The rearrangement joins TRBV4-3 to TRBJ2-5; a possible D gene is TRBD1 (6 bases). The CDR3 is made up of 14 amino acids. Germline V CDR1 and CDR2: LGHNA, YSLEER. Trimming cost V 7 bases and J 1 base, with 13 bases left between them. CDR3 sequence (DNA): TGCGCCAGCAATCGGCAGGGGTCCCAAGAGACCCAGTACTTC. Amino acids: CASNRQGSQETQYF.

Of note for this clone: This specimen includes other DNA sequences encoding the same CDR3. The rearrangement joins TRBV28 to TRBJ1-2; 10 nucleotides match TRBD1. Losses at the gene ends were 8 bases for V and 8 bases for J; bases not matched to a gene: 8. The CDR3 contains 13 residues. CDR1 and CDR2 (germline): MDHEN, SYDVKM. As DNA, the CDR3 is TGTGCCAGCTCGACAGGGGGCGCCTACGGCTACACCTTC. It is translated as CASSTGGAYGYTF.

The CDR3 DNA reads TGTGCCAGCAGCCCCCGGACTAGCGGGAATTTTTCCTACGAGCAGTACTTC. This encodes CASSPRTSGNFSYEQYF. The chain is built from TRBV7-9 and TRBJ2-7; TRBD2 matches 12 bases. This CDR3 contains 17 residues. The ends lost 5 bases at V and 1 base at J; junction bases unmatched: 9. CDR1 and CDR2 from the germline V gene are SEHNR and FQNEAQ (reference sequence).

CDR3 sequence reads: CASSPSSLRNNEQFF. DNA for the CDR3: TGTGCCAGCAGCCCCTCTAGTCTACGAAACAATGAGCAGTTCTTC. The chain links TRBV7-7 to TRBJ2-1; D remains ambiguous. The CDR3 runs to 15 residues. Trimming stripped 5 bases from V and 5 bases from J, with 16 bases between. Germline V gene lookup returns CDR1 SSHAT and CDR2 FNYEAQ (reference sequence).

This chain uses TRBV7-2 with TRBJ2-2; D is unclear. CDR3 length: 16 amino acids. Germline loops: CDR1 SGHTA, CDR2 FQGNSA. Trimming pared 1 base from V and 1 base from J, leaving 10 bases between. CDR3 amino acids: CASSLVATQNTGELFF. Here the CDR3 DNA reads TGTGCCAGCAGCTTAGTGGCCACACAGAACACCGGGGAGCTGTTTTTT.

V gene TRBV4-3 combines with J gene TRBJ2-2; D is undetermined. V shed 0 bases and J shed 0 bases, with 11 bases lying between them. Germline loops: CDR1 LGHNA, CDR2 YSLEER. The CDR3 spans 17 residues. DNA of the CDR3: TGCGCCAGCAGCCAAGATTCCGCGGCAGCGAACACCGGGGAGCTGTTTTTT. It yields the protein CASSQDSAAANTGELFF.